These 32 T cell receptor beta chains share one sample of origin, sequenced in a study of cytomegalovirus exposure and HLA in healthy donors. The PCR made use of 60 Vbeta and 13 Jbeta primers. Sequencing used immunoSEQ multiplex PCR; TCRdb keeps in-frame clones, though not all of them. The sample lists about 140,000 clones; roughly 79% were seen once. Sequences were obtained from PBMCs. These receptors originate from a young man in good health and CMV-seropositive.

This clone was observed a few times. The chain is built from TRBV4-1 and TRBJ1-1; D gene uncertain. This CDR3 region has 11 residues. Germline loops: CDR1 MGHRA, CDR2 YSYEKL. V lost 3 bases, J lost 8 bases, and 7 bases lay in between. The CDR3 reads CASSHAAEAFF. In DNA form, the CDR3 reads TGCGCCAGCAGCCACGCAGCGGAAGCTTTCTTT.

CDR3 sequence: CASSLGGGGTYEQYF. Here the CDR3 DNA reads TGTGCCAGCAGCTTGGGTGGGGGAGGGACCTACGAGCAGTACTTC. The chain carries TRBV5-4 and TRBJ2-7; TRBD2 matches 7 bases. V dropped 0 bases and J dropped 2; count of bases not matched to a gene: 5. Germline V gene lookup returns CDR1 SGHNT and CDR2 YYREEE (reference sequence). The CDR3 consists of 15 residues.

The chain is built from TRBV5-4 and TRBJ1-2, with 7 bases aligning to TRBD1. The CDR3 length is 15 residues. Germline V gives CDR1 SGHNT, CDR2 YYREEE (reference sequence). The V gene end was trimmed by 3 bases and the J gene end by 4 bases; junction bases not matched to a gene: 9. The CDR3 nucleotides read TGTGCCAGCAGCTGGGCGGACAGGCCCGGCTATGGCTACACCTTC. Translation gives CASSWADRPGYGYTF.

The V gene is TRBV30, the J gene TRBJ2-7, with 9 bases fitting TRBD1. The CDR3 spans 13 residues. J was trimmed by 5 bases and V by 5 bases; bases with no gene match: 7. CDR1 and CDR2 (germline): GTSNPN, SVGIG (reference sequence). The CDR3 region is CAWARDRANEQYF. The CDR3 nucleotides are TGTGCCTGGGCCCGGGACAGGGCAAACGAGCAGTACTTC. The entire variable domain, with the rest obtained from reference TRBV30 and TRBJ2-7, is as follows: SQTIHQWPATLVQPVGSPLSLECTVEGTSNPNLYWYRQAAGRGLQLLFYSVGIGQISSEVPQNLSASRPQDRQFILSSKKLLLSDSGFYLCAWARDRANEQYFGPGTRLTVT.

The J gene is TRBJ2-3, the V gene TRBV5-1; 8 bases fit TRBD2. The germline gives CDR1 SGHRS, CDR2 YFSETQ. Losses at the gene ends were 0 bases for V and 3 bases for J; bases not matched to a gene: 3. CDR3 length: 15 amino acids. CDR3 residues: CASSLEGTSTDTQYF. The CDR3 region has the DNA TGCGCCAGCAGCTTGGAAGGGACTAGTACAGATACGCAGTATTTT.

This clone came up a few times. The rearrangement joins TRBV4-1 to TRBJ1-1, with D maybe TRBD1 (5 bases). V was clipped by 0 bases and J by 8 bases, with 13 bases between them. Germline CDR1 and CDR2: MGHRA and YSYEKL. The CDR3 loop spans 14 amino acids. DNA for the CDR3: TGCGCCAGCAGCCAAGAGCGGGGGGTCGGCGAAGCTTTCTTT. Its translation: CASSQERGVGEAFF.

The V call is TRBV7-8, the J call TRBJ2-2; D might be TRBD1 (5 bases). V dropped 9 bases and J dropped 0 bases, with 14 bases sitting between them. The germline CDR1 and CDR2 sequences are SGHVS and FQNEAQ. The CDR3 has 15 amino acids. CDR3 sequence (DNA): TGTGCCAGTAAGGACAAATCCGCGAACACCGGGGAGCTGTTTTTT. Its protein is CASKDKSANTGELFF.

This sequence joins TRBV10-3 and TRBJ2-7, with TRBD1 as a possible D gene (6 bases). V was cut by 10 bases and J by 4 bases, with 17 bases left in between. The CDR3 contains 13 residues. Germline lookup yields CDR1 ENHRY and CDR2 SYGVKD. The CDR3 loop reads CASNRDTNYEQYF. Here the CDR3 DNA reads TGTGCCAGCAACCGGGACACCAATTACGAGCAGTACTTC.

The chain joins TRBV5-1 to TRBJ1-2, with D possibly TRBD1 on 5 matching bases. V dropped 5 bases and J dropped 5 bases, with 13 bases sitting between them. The CDR3 is 13 residues long. The germline CDR1 and CDR2 sequences are SGHRS and YFSETQ. The CDR3 spells CASREQESYGYTF. The CDR3 DNA reads TGCGCCAGCAGGGAACAGGAATCATATGGCTACACCTTC.

The chain joins TRBV7-8 to TRBJ1-1, with TRBD1 matching over 9 bases. The CDR3 totals 14 residues. V lost 5 bases and J lost 5; bases outside the gene matches: 6. Germline values: CDR1 SGHVS, CDR2 FQNEAQ. CDR3 region: CASSRGDRDTEAFF. In nucleotides, the CDR3 is TGTGCCAGCAGCCGAGGGGACAGGGATACTGAAGCTTTCTTT.

The V gene is TRBV7-3, the J gene TRBJ1-1; 7 bases map to TRBD1. Germline CDR1 reads SGHTA; CDR2 reads FQGTGA. The length of the CDR3 is 16 residues. Trimming at V came to 2 bases and at J to 11 bases, leaving 17 bases not matched to a gene. This CDR3 is CASSLHPIQGPLEAFF. The CDR3 region has the DNA TGTGCCAGCAGCTTACATCCCATACAGGGGCCGCTTGAGGCTTTCTTT.

This clone was seen only once. The V call is TRBV27, the J call TRBJ1-2, with 7 nucleotides matching TRBD1. The germline V gene encodes CDR1 MNHEY and CDR2 SMNVEV (reference sequence). This CDR3 spans 16 amino acids. Unmatched junction bases numbered 14, after V lost 5 bases and J lost 5 bases. CDR3 in amino acids: CASSPTYRGEAYGYTF. CDR3 coding DNA: TGTGCCAGCAGTCCTACCTACAGGGGAGAGGCTTATGGCTACACCTTC.

The chain recombines TRBV29-1 with TRBJ2-3; D is unclear. The CDR3 has 14 residues. Germline CDR1 and CDR2: SQVTM and ANQGSEA. V was shortened by 5 bases and J by 2 bases, with 14 bases between the two germline ends. Here the CDR3 DNA reads TGCAGCGTTCTCGGCGGCGGTTACACAGATACGCAGTATTTT. Protein: CSVLGGGYTDTQYF.

This clone was seen a single time. The V and J genes are TRBV2 and TRBJ2-5, with TRBD2 identical over 10 bases. The CDR3 spans 16 residues. Germline CDR1 SNHLY, CDR2 FYNNEI. V lost 1 base and J lost 1; bases outside the gene matches: 3. The CDR3: CASSEGVAGGQETQYF. The CDR3 nucleotides read TGTGCCAGCAGTGAAGGGGTAGCGGGGGGCCAAGAGACCCAGTACTTC.

The chain employs TRBV29-1 and TRBJ1-4, with a tentative D call TRBD1 (5 bases). Trimming pared 4 bases from V and 8 bases from J, leaving 20 bases between. The CDR3 spans 15 residues. Germline V gene data show CDR1 as SQVTM and CDR2 as ANQGSEA. The CDR3 loop is CSVGPIGGRGEKLFF. The DNA of the CDR3 is TGCAGCGTTGGTCCCATTGGGGGGAGAGGGGAAAAACTGTTTTTT.

The chain employs TRBV19 and TRBJ2-5, with 7 bases fitting TRBD2. The CDR3 extends over 16 amino acids. Trimming cost V 6 bases and J 4 bases; bases outside gene matches: 14. Per the germline V gene, CDR1 is LNHDA and CDR2 is SQIVND (reference sequence). The CDR3 DNA reads TGTGCCAGTAGCAAGAACGGGGCGGGGGAGGGAGAGACCCAGTACTTC. This sequence encodes CASSKNGAGEGETQYF.

This chain connects TRBV18 to TRBJ2-3, with 12 nucleotides matching TRBD2. The CDR3 runs to 15 residues. V gave up 3 bases and J gave up 6 bases; unmatched junction bases: 4. Germline V gives CDR1 KGHSH, CDR2 LQKENI. CDR3 DNA: TGTGCCAGCTCACCCGCTAGCGGGGGGGCCGATACGCAGTATTTT. Its translation is CASSPASGGADTQYF.

The chain is built from TRBV6-5 and TRBJ1-5; 10 bases fit TRBD1. The V segment lost 7 bases and the J segment 6 bases; nucleotides outside the gene matches: 6. This CDR3 has 14 residues. The germline CDR1 and CDR2 sequences are MNHEY and SVGAGI. The DNA of the CDR3 is TGTGCCAGCACCGGGGACAGGGGAGTTCAGCCCCAGCATTTT. Protein product: CASTGDRGVQPQHF.

In its sample, this clone was seen once. The chain combines TRBV27 with TRBJ2-2, with D tentatively TRBD2 (6 bases). The CDR3 totals 13 residues. The V gene's germline CDR1 is MNHEY and CDR2 SMNVEV (reference sequence). V shed 6 bases and J shed 6 bases, with 11 bases lying between them. The CDR3 is CASRDGGPGELFF. For the CDR3, the DNA is TGTGCCAGCAGGGACGGGGGTCCCGGGGAGCTGTTTTTT.

The V gene is TRBV2, the J gene TRBJ2-7, with 8 bases matching TRBD1. V shed 5 bases, J shed 2 bases, and the junction held 5 bases outside the gene matches. Germline CDR1 reads SNHLY; CDR2 reads FYNNEI. The CDR3 totals 14 residues. The CDR3 bases are TGTGCCAGCAGTAGACAGGGGCCCACCTACGAGCAGTACTTC. It codes for CASSRQGPTYEQYF.

The chain couples TRBV18 to TRBJ2-7, with D maybe TRBD2 (6 bases). The CDR3 length is 16 residues. V was pared by 2 bases and J by 5 bases, with 19 bases between. Germline values: CDR1 KGHSH, CDR2 LQKENI. Here the CDR3 DNA reads TGTGCCAGCTCACCAAGGAGTGGGGGGACCTTGAACGAGCAGTACTTC. It yields the protein CASSPRSGGTLNEQYF.

The genes are TRBV10-3 and TRBJ1-1; weak D call: TRBD1 (6 bases). The germline V gene encodes CDR1 ENHRY and CDR2 SYGVKD. The ends were cut back, 2 bases at V and 2 bases at J, with 12 bases in the middle. The CDR3 is made up of 15 amino acids. In DNA, the CDR3 is TGTGCCATCAGTGAGATGAACAGGGTCAACACTGAAGCTTTCTTT. It yields the protein CAISEMNRVNTEAFF.

J is TRBJ2-2 and V is TRBV29-1, with 9 bases identical to TRBD2. Trimming cost V 0 bases and J 6 bases; bases outside gene matches: 14. This CDR3 is 18 amino acids long. CDR1 is SQVTM and CDR2 is ANQGSEA in the germline V gene. DNA of the CDR3: TGCAGCGTTGAAGACGCCGGCGGGGCGGGGGGGTTCGCCGGGGAGCTGTTTTTT. Translation: CSVEDAGGAGGFAGELFF.

V and J are TRBV27 and TRBJ2-1; 8 bases match TRBD2. V lost 2 bases and J lost 1; bases outside the gene matches: 4. The germline gives CDR1 MNHEY, CDR2 SMNVEV (reference sequence). The CDR3 consists of 16 residues. Here the CDR3 DNA reads TGTGCCAGCAGTTTACTTTTAGCGGGGTCCTACAATGAGCAGTTCTTC. Translated: CASSLLLAGSYNEQFF.

The CDR3 is CASSPPTGGNTGELFF. The CDR3 DNA reads TGTGCCAGCTCACCCCCGACAGGGGGGAACACCGGGGAGCTGTTTTTT. The chain carries TRBV18 and TRBJ2-2; 9 bases are shared with TRBD1. The CDR3 covers 16 residues. The J segment lost 1 base and the V segment lost 3 bases, leaving 3 bases of the junction unmatched. Germline V gene lookup returns CDR1 KGHSH and CDR2 LQKENI.

This clone came up once. The chain uses TRBV19 and TRBJ2-2; D is undetermined. This CDR3 has 15 residues. Germline loops: CDR1 LNHDA, CDR2 SQIVND (reference sequence). With 5 bases removed from V and 4 bases from J, the gap between germline ends came to 14 bases. The CDR3 nucleotides are TGTGCCAGTAGTTACTCCCCGGTCGGCACCGGGGAGCTGTTTTTT. Amino acids: CASSYSPVGTGELFF.

The chain has TRBV27 and TRBJ1-6; D perhaps matches TRBD1 (5 bases). Germline V lookup: CDR1 MNHEY, CDR2 SMNVEV (reference sequence). This CDR3 has 14 residues. Trimming removed 5 bases from V and 8 bases from J, with 13 bases in between. The CDR3 region has the DNA TGTGCCAGCAGTCCTCAGGGTTGGGATTCACCCCTCCACTTT. Translation: CASSPQGWDSPLHF.

The rearrangement links TRBV12-5 to TRBJ2-3, with D maybe TRBD2 (8 bases). Germline assignment: CDR1 LGHNT and CDR2 FRNRAP. This CDR3 spans 22 amino acids. Trimming removed 0 bases from V and 0 bases from J, with 28 bases in between. The CDR3 DNA is TGTGCTAGTGGTTTGGTCCCCGGGACAGTAGCGGGGACCACCCCTAGCACAGATACGCAGTATTTT. Protein sequence: CASGLVPGTVAGTTPSTDTQYF.

The chain links TRBV5-4 to TRBJ2-3; 8 positions agree with TRBD2. V lost 2 bases to trimming and J lost 6 bases; unmatched junction nucleotides: 8. The germline V gene has CDR1 SGHNT and CDR2 YYREEE (reference sequence). CDR3 length: 15 residues. This CDR3 reads CASSFSGGRGDTQYF. The CDR3 DNA reads as TGTGCCAGCAGCTTTTCGGGAGGGAGGGGGGATACGCAGTATTTT.

This clone was recorded a few times. The chain joins TRBV19 to TRBJ1-2, with 10 bases that match TRBD1. Germline V CDR1 and CDR2: LNHDA, SQIVND (reference sequence). V shed 5 bases and J 3 bases; nucleotides not matched to a gene: 3. This CDR3 spans 14 amino acids. CDR3 bases: TGTGCCAGTAGTGGGACAGGGGAGGACTATGGCTACACCTTC. As protein: CASSGTGEDYGYTF.

The gene calls are TRBV5-1 and TRBJ1-6; the D gene is possibly TRBD1 (6 bases). The CDR3 runs 15 residues. Germline lookup yields CDR1 SGHRS and CDR2 YFSETQ. Deletions cut 2 bases from V and 5 bases from J, with 11 bases between. DNA of the CDR3: TGCGCCAGCAGCTTAAACAGGGCGAATAATTCACCCCTCCACTTT. This gives the protein CASSLNRANNSPLHF.

This chain links TRBV10-3 with TRBJ1-2; TRBD1 is a possible D gene (6 bases). The germline V and J ends were trimmed by 11 bases and 8 bases, with 12 bases remaining between them. Germline assignment: CDR1 ENHRY and CDR2 SYGVKD. The CDR3 totals 10 residues. In nucleotides, the CDR3 is TGTGCCTCACAGGGCTGGGGCTACACCTTC. Translation: CASQGWGYTF.